These T cell receptor beta chains were read from a single sample in a study of shared clonotypes between healthy human individuals. Only in-frame clones appear in the TCRdb table, and some are missing; sequencing was by immunoSEQ multiplex PCR. The sample consists of approximately 500,000 clones, around four fifths of them appearing once. The sequenced sample was PBMCs. The receptors stem from a woman aged 40 to 50 in good health. Some clones in this sample may be carry-over from other donors' samples. CDR3s include the opening cysteine and the closing phenylalanine or tryptophan.

v_call cdr3_aa
TRBV6-1 CASSPPTSGQYF
TRBV27 CASRPLGRLNYKSYNEQFF
TRBV19 CASSSHRGETQYF
TRBV5-1 CASSYDTNYGYTF
TRBV7-9 CASSFGEGVGQPQHF
TRBV7-6 CASSLLGLAGDNEQFF
TRBV28 CASSSPGRSIYEQYF
TRBV11-2 CASSFGLAGNNEQFF
TRBV19 CAISRTIYAEQYF
TRBV27 CASSLGWTDTQYF
TRBV6-5 CASSSRGRNSYNEQFF
TRBV2 CASTGTNTDTQYF
TRBV14 CASSPPGLARPSTDTQYF
TRBV11-2 CASSGLQGDGTGELFF
TRBV6-5 CASKMGQNTDTQYF
TRBV5-6 CASSPWTSGEQETQYF
TRBV15 CATSRDTANTGELFF
TRBV19 CASSTPGFLRNTEAFF
TRBV28 CASSLLQERKPLHF
TRBV6-5 CASSLAGSGYEQYF
TRBV5-6 CASSLYRGPGTEAFF
TRBV28 CASSPNGQGSNQPQHF
TRBV4-2 CASSQPDRFPYEQYF
TRBV27 CASSLGGRFNQPQHF
TRBV28 CASSFSSSARSYEQYF
TRBV15 CAPPHRLRRFF
TRBV19 CASSRDRGGETQYF
TRBV15 CATSREKELLRQFF
TRBV27 CASSPGLAQGTQYF
TRBV7-2 CASSPRGRAEAFF
TRBV6-4 CASSDPGTGKETQYF
TRBV14 CASSQVRGYNSPLHF
TRBV30 CASHPGSSSYEQYF
TRBV5-4 CASSPGTERGEQYF
TRBV6-5 CASSYSGLAGSEQFF
TRBV6-6 CASSSPVLLTDTQYF
TRBV28 CASSRTSSSPLHF